This T cell receptor (beta chain) was obtained from a study of early T cells in non-severe SARS-CoV-2 infection. Turning to the study itself: It was bulk RNA from unsorted whole blood that was sequenced, and the chains were unpaired.

The CDR3 covers 14 residues. Trimming took off 7 bases at V and 2 bases at J, with 12 bases between the two ends. CDR1 and CDR2 (germline): MNHNS, SASEGT. Unique molecular identifiers were attached to individual cDNA molecules. TCRdb fed the 5' RACE reads into MiXCR, producing one record per CDR3 protein. The sample records 100,000 to 150,000 distinct CDR3 sequences, 15% being singletons. There are many counts of this clonotype. The TCR originated in an adult who was a healthcare worker with PCR-confirmed SARS-CoV-2 infection or an uninfected control (not recorded which). The rearrangement uses TRBV6-1 and TRBJ1-5; D is ambiguous. Sequenced material: whole blood. In DNA, the CDR3 is TGTGCCAGCATGAGGGAGGTTGGCAATCAGCCCCAGCATTTT. Its protein product is CASMREVGNQPQHF.